Sequencing of this T cell receptor (beta chain) was carried out in a study of blood T cell repertoires in COVID-19. Study in general: Sites in the United States, Italy and Spain provided acute and convalescent COVID-19 samples. The analysed material was cDNA or gDNA that came from T cells, B-cell-depleted T cells, or PBMCs.

The table came from immunoSEQ multiplex PCR; TCRdb's copy has only in-frame clones and leaves some out. Seen here are approximately 300,000 clones, 89% observed once, and the top ten hold about a tenth. This clone was detected many times. The study assigned cohorts using participant-reported clinical history. Recovery among Cohort 3 donors was established by two negative PCRs, clearance, or symptom resolution. From germline, CDR1 is SGDLS and CDR2 YYNGEE. The CDR3 has 15 amino acids. The V end lost 0 bases, the J end lost 3 bases, and 10 bases lay between the germline ends. The sequence derives from a young woman who had recovered from COVID-19. V is TRBV9 and J is TRBJ1-3, with a weak D call TRBD1 (6 bases). The sequencing sample was made of PBMCs or T cells enriched from blood (not recorded which). CDR3: CASSVEGGVGNTIYF. CDR3 coding DNA: TGTGCCAGCAGCGTAGAAGGGGGGGTTGGAAACACCATATATTTT.